A selection of T cell receptor beta chains follows, all from one sample in a study of tissue T cells after allogeneic stem cell transplantation. TCRdb's table, derived via immunoSEQ multiplex PCR, lists solely in-frame clones and lacks some. The data contain roughly 4,000 clones, approximately 69% of them singletons. The source was left colon tissue, collected at autopsy. These receptors were taken from a woman aged 18 to 49 with breast cancer. CDR3s include the opening cysteine and the closing phenylalanine or tryptophan. The order of the fields is J gene, D gene, clone size, V gene, CDR3 DNA, CDR3 protein. The D gene is left open where the match is weak. The size field is filled for only some rows; it gives once, few, many or a size class.

TRBJ2-2	NA	NA	TRBV19	TGTGCCAGTAGTAAGGGACTGGACACCGGGGAGCTGTTTTTT	CASSKGLDTGELFF
TRBJ2-2	TRBD2	NA	TRBV7-8	TGTGCCAGCAGTCGGGGGGTGGCGAACACCGGGGAGCTGTTTTTT	CASSRGVANTGELFF
TRBJ2-3	NA	few	TRBV9	TGTGCCAGCAGCGTAGTGTACGGGGATTCAGATACGCAGTATTTT	CASSVVYGDSDTQYF
TRBJ2-7	NA	NA	TRBV5-4	TGTGCCAGCAGCTTGGGGACGCGGGAATACGAGCAGTACTTC	CASSLGTREYEQYF
TRBJ2-7	NA	NA	TRBV29-1	TGCAGCGTTGCGGAGGGAGACCACGAGCAGTACTTC	CSVAEGDHEQYF
TRBJ2-5	NA	NA	TRBV11-2	TGTGCCAGCAGCTTAGATATCCTTGAGACCCAGTACTTC	CASSLDILETQYF
TRBJ2-1	TRBD1	NA	TRBV5-1	TGCGCCAGCAGCTTGGATGGTGGGACAGGGAACAATGAGCAGTTCTTC	CASSLDGGTGNNEQFF
TRBJ2-7	NA	NA	TRBV7-2	TGTGCCAGCAGCTCCCGCCAGGGTCGGTACGAGCAGTACTTC	CASSSRQGRYEQYF
TRBJ1-2	TRBD1	NA	TRBV24-1	TGTGCCACCAGTGAAGGGACAGGGGGTGGCTACACCTTC	CATSEGTGGGYTF
TRBJ1-2	NA	NA	TRBV30	TGTGCCTGGAGTGTACTTGGGGCCCAAAATGGCTACACCTTC	CAWSVLGAQNGYTF
TRBJ2-1	NA	NA	TRBV30	TGTGCCTGGAGTGTAGGGGGGAACTCCTACAATGAGCAGTTCTTC	CAWSVGGNSYNEQFF
TRBJ2-2	NA	NA	TRBV2	TGTGCCAGCAGTCCCGGGTCTCAGGCCACCGGGGAGCTGTTTTTT	CASSPGSQATGELFF
TRBJ2-7	NA	NA	TRBV18	TGTGCCAGCTCACCGGATAGCGGAGTAATGTACGAGCAGTACTTC	CASSPDSGVMYEQYF
TRBJ1-2	TRBD1	NA	TRBV18	TGTGCCAGCTCACCACCATTTGGAGGGACAGCGGGTGGCTACACCTTC	CASSPPFGGTAGGYTF
TRBJ2-7	NA	NA	TRBV7-2	TGTGCCAGCAGCTTAGGACATATTCATGACGAGCAGTACTTC	CASSLGHIHDEQYF
TRBJ2-1	NA	NA	TRBV4-3	TGCGCCAGCAGCCAAGGGGGGGCCTACAATGAGCAGTTCTTC	CASSQGGAYNEQFF
TRBJ1-3	NA	NA	TRBV7-2	TGTGCCAGCAGCTTAGGCTCTCCTCTGACGGGAAACACCATATATTTT	CASSLGSPLTGNTIYF